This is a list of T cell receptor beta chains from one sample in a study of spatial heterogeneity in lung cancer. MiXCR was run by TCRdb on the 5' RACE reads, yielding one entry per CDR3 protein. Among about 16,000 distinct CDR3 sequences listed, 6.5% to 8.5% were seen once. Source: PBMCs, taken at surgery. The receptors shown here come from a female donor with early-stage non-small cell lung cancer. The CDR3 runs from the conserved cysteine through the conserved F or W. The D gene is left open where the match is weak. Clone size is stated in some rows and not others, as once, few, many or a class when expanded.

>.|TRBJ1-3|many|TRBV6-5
TGTGCCAGCAGTTACTCGAGCTCAGGGAGCTCTGGAAACACCATATATTTT
CASSYSSSGSSGNTIYF
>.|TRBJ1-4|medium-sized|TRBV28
TGTGCCAGCAGTCCATCTTCCCCTCTCTTAATGTTTTTT
CASSPSSPLLMFF
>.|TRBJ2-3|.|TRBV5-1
TGCGCCAGCAGGGCGGGGCCGCTCCCAGATACGCAGTATTTT
CASRAGPLPDTQYF
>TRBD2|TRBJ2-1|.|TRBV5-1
TGCGCCAGCATGAGGAGCGGGACCTGTGAGCAGTTCTTC
CASMRSGTCEQFF
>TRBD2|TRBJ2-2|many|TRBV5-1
TGCGCCAGCAGCTCGGGACTAGCTTACACCGGGGAGCTGTTTTTT
CASSSGLAYTGELFF
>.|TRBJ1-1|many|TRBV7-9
TGTGCCAGCAGCTTAGGGCTACAGCACACTGAAGCTTTCTTT
CASSLGLQHTEAFF
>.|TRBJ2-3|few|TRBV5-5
TGTGCCAGCAGGAAGACCGCGGACTCTCTCAGAGATACGCAGTATTTT
CASRKTADSLRDTQYF
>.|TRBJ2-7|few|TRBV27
TGTGCCAGCAGTTTCAGGGTAACAGGGCGGCACGAGCAGTACTTC
CASSFRVTGRHEQYF
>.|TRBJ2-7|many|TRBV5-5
TGTGCCAGCAGCACGACTACGTCCTACGAGCAGTACTTC
CASSTTTSYEQYF
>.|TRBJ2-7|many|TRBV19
TGTGCCAGTAGTACCCCCTACGAGCAGTACTTC
CASSTPYEQYF
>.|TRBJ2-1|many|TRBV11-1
TGTGCCAGCAGCCTCCGTGCTAGGATTGTGTCGAATGAGCAGTTCTTC
CASSLRARIVSNEQFF
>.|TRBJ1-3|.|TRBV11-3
TGTGCCAGCAGTACAGAATACAGCAACACCATATATTTT
CASSTEYSNTIYF
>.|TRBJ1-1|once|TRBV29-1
TGCAGCGTTGAGGGGGGGCACACTGAAACTTTCTTT
CSVEGGHTETFF
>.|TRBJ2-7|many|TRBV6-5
TGTGCCAGCAGTGACTCCGGCGGCGCGTCCTACGAGCAGTACTTC
CASSDSGGASYEQYF
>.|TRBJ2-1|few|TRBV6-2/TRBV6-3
TGTGCCAGCGTCCGGGACTCCGCACAAGTAGAGCAGTTCTTC
CASVRDSAQVEQFF
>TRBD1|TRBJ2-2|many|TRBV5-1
TGCGCCAGCAGCTCACCCCGGACAGGGAACACCGGGGAGCTGTTTTTT
CASSSPRTGNTGELFF
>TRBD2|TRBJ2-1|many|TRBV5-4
TGTGCCAGCAGCTCCCCTAGCGGGATCCTGAATGAGCAGTTCTTC
CASSSPSGILNEQFF
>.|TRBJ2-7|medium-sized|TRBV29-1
TGCAGCGTTGACCTTCCCGCCTACGAGCAGTACTTC
CSVDLPAYEQYF
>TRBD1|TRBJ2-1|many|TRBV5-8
TGTGCCAGCAGCCCGGGACAGGGGTATGGGCAGTTCTTC
CASSPGQGYGQFF
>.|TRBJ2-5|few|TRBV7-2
TGTGCCAGCCTACAGGGTATTGGAGAGACCCAGTACTTC
CASLQGIGETQYF
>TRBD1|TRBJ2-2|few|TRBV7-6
TGTGCCAGCAGCCTAGGACAGGGGGCGAACACCGGGGAGCTGTTTTTT
CASSLGQGANTGELFF
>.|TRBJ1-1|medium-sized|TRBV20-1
TGCAGTGCTATCCTGAACACTGAAGCTTTCTTT
CSAILNTEAFF
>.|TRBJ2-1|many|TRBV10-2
TGCGCCAGCAGTGAAAGGGTGGGGAGTGGATTGACCTACAATGAGCAGTTCTTC
CASSERVGSGLTYNEQFF
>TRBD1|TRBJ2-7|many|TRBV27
TGTGCCAGCAGTTTAGGGACAGGGATCTACGAGCAGTACTTC
CASSLGTGIYEQYF
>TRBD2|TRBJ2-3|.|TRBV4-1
TGCGCCAGCAGCCTCTCTAGCGGCGCCACAGATACGCAGTATTTT
CASSLSSGATDTQYF
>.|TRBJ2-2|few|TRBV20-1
TGCAGGGGGGTCGGCACCGGGGAGCTGTTTTTT
CRGVGTGELFF
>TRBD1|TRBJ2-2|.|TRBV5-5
TGTGCCAGCAGCTTGTACCTTCGGACCCGGACAGGGGAAGGTGACACCGGGGAGCTGTTTTTT
CASSLYLRTRTGEGDTGELFF
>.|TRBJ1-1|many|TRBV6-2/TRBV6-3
TGTGCCAGCGGAAGGACCGAGGGGTACACTGAAGCTTTCTTT
CASGRTEGYTEAFF
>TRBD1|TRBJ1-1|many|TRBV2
TGTGCCAGCAGGACCGGGACAGGGAATTATGTCGGAGCTTTCTTT
CASRTGTGNYVGAFF
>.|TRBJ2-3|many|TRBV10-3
TGTGCCATCAGTGGGCCAGATACGCAGTATTTT
CAISGPDTQYF
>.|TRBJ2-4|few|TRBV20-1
TGCAGTGCTAGAGGCAGGGGAGAGGCCAAAAACATTCAGTACTTC
CSARGRGEAKNIQYF
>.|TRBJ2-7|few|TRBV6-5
TGTGCCAGCAGTTACTCGAGTCTTTACGAGCAGTACTTC
CASSYSSLYEQYF
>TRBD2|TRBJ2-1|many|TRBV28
TGTGCCAGCAGTTTGGGGGGGAGCTCCTACAATGAGCAGTTCTTC
CASSLGGSSYNEQFF
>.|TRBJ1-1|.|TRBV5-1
TGCGCCAGCAGCTTGAATGTCGAGGGAGACACTGAAGCTTTCTTT
CASSLNVEGDTEAFF
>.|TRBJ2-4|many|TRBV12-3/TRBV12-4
TGTGCCAGCAGTTTTAGTCGGAAGGGCATTCAGTACTTC
CASSFSRKGIQYF